This T cell receptor (beta chain) came from a study of cytomegalovirus exposure and HLA in healthy donors. Both 60 Vbeta primers and 13 Jbeta primers went into the PCR. The protocol was immunoSEQ multiplex PCR, while the TCRdb copy is restricted to in-frame clones and leaves out a portion. Counted here are approximately 120,000 clones, 10% to 13% occurring once; the ten biggest clones make up approximately 4.4%. Germline CDR1 and CDR2: KGHSH and LQKENI. Trimming removed 3 bases at V and 4 bases at J, with 16 bases between. CDR3 length: 15 residues. Only a few counts were recorded for this clone. What it recognizes is unknown. Study-wide results and limits: In a later analysis, a genetic analysis reported fewer productive-TCR N-insertions in an Asian-associated ancestry cluster than the cohort average. Later on, analysis showed that most CMV-associated TCR beta chains appeared to be HLA-restricted.

Though probably carrying unrecorded immune exposures, donors were nominally healthy at sampling. Sequencing was carried out using PBMCs. The TCR was taken from a woman in her late teens or twenties in good health and CMV-seropositive. V is TRBV18 and J is TRBJ2-7; perhaps TRBD1 as D (5 bases). This chain's CDR3 is CASSPPQTHRYEQYF. DNA of the CDR3: TGTGCCAGCTCACCCCCTCAGACGCACAGGTACGAGCAGTACTTC.